These 32 T cell receptor beta chains share one sample of origin, sequenced in a study of T-cell memory formation after mild COVID-19. One entry per CDR3 protein, called by TCRdb with MiXCR from the 5' RACE reads. The sample includes about 190,000 distinct CDR3 sequences, over 9.5% of them seen just once. The material sequenced was PBMCs or a T cell subset sorted from them (not recorded which). The source is a man in his late teens or twenties who had mild COVID-19 (a few samples of this study predate the infection). Cell type and time point are not known.

There are a few counts of this clonotype. V and J are TRBV9 and TRBJ2-1; the D gene is possibly TRBD1 (6 bases). The ends were cut back, 0 bases at V and 9 bases at J, with 13 bases in the middle. The CDR3 has 14 amino acids. CDR1 SGDLS and CDR2 YYNGEE come from the germline V gene. The CDR3 loop reads CASSVVAGAGEQFF. The CDR3, as DNA: TGTGCCAGCAGCGTAGTCGCAGGGGCAGGTGAGCAGTTCTTC. The full variable domain, its missing parts supplied by reference TRBV9 and TRBJ2-1, is DSGVTQTPKHLITATGQRVTLRCSPRSGDLSVYWYQQSLDQGLQFLIQYYNGEERAKGNILERFSAQQFPDLHSELNLSSLELGDSALYFCASSVVAGAGEQFFGPGTRLTVL.

There are a few counts of this clonotype. The chain links TRBV9 to TRBJ2-7; the match to TRBD2 covers 8 bases. The ends lost 0 bases at V and 4 bases at J; junction bases unmatched: 6. From germline, CDR1 is SGDLS and CDR2 YYNGEE. The CDR3 contains 15 residues. In DNA form, the CDR3 reads TGTGCCAGCAGCGTAGGCAGCGGGGGTATGTACGAGCAGTACTTC. It yields the protein CASSVGSGGMYEQYF. The variable domain in full, with the rest retrieved from reference TRBV9 and TRBJ2-7, is DSGVTQTPKHLITATGQRVTLRCSPRSGDLSVYWYQQSLDQGLQFLIQYYNGEERAKGNILERFSAQQFPDLHSELNLSSLELGDSALYFCASSVGSGGMYEQYFGPGTRLTVT.

This clonotype was counted a few times. The chain joins TRBV5-1 to TRBJ1-4, with 8 positions matching TRBD1. The CDR3 contains 18 residues. Germline CDR1 SGHRS, CDR2 YFSETQ. With 0 bases clipped from V and 2 bases from J, the junction kept 9 bases outside the gene matches. CDR3 sequence reads: CASSLEFRGPVTNEKLFF. In DNA form, the CDR3 reads TGCGCCAGCAGCTTGGAGTTCAGGGGGCCGGTGACTAATGAAAAACTGTTTTTT.

This clonotype was detected a few times. The chain carries TRBV9 and TRBJ2-1; maybe TRBD2 (7 bases). This CDR3 has 16 amino acids. Germline CDR1 reads SGDLS; CDR2 reads YYNGEE. The ends were cut back, 0 bases at V and 5 bases at J, with 15 bases in the middle. The CDR3 DNA sequence: TGTGCCAGCAGCGTAGGGAGGGGGGGGCCACACAATGAGCAGTTCTTC. This gives the protein CASSVGRGGPHNEQFF. Looking up the rest from reference TRBV9 and TRBJ2-1 gives the full variable domain: DSGVTQTPKHLITATGQRVTLRCSPRSGDLSVYWYQQSLDQGLQFLIQYYNGEERAKGNILERFSAQQFPDLHSELNLSSLELGDSALYFCASSVGRGGPHNEQFFGPGTRLTVL.

The chain recombines TRBV6-2 or TRBV6-3 with TRBJ1-3; D perhaps matches TRBD1 (5 bases). CDR3 length: 14 amino acids. V lost 6 bases to trimming and J lost 0 bases, with 9 bases between them. CDR1 MNHEY and CDR2 SVGEGT come from the germline V gene. CDR3 coding DNA: TGTGCCAGCAGCGGGGCTCACTCTGGAAACACCATATATTTT. Its translation is CASSGAHSGNTIYF.

A few counts support this clonotype. CDR3: CASSLGLVRSANTGELFF. The CDR3 region has the DNA TGTGCCAGCAGCCTTGGACTAGTACGGTCGGCGAACACCGGGGAGCTGTTTTTT. The V call is TRBV3-1, the J call TRBJ2-2; TRBD2 aligns across 7 bases. Germline assignment: CDR1 LGHDT and CDR2 YNNKEL (reference sequence). V was clipped by 4 bases and J by 0 bases; unmatched bases: 11. The CDR3 contains 18 residues.

This clonotype turned up a few times. The chain carries TRBV9 and TRBJ2-2, with no clear D. V lost 3 bases and J 6 bases, leaving 12 bases between the germline ends. The CDR3 length is 14 residues. Per germline, CDR1 SGDLS and CDR2 YYNGEE. The CDR3 DNA reads as TGTGCCAGCAGCGGTCTTATGAGGTCCGGGGAGCTGTTTTTT. It yields the protein CASSGLMRSGELFF.

The V and J genes are TRBV18 and TRBJ2-1; 12 positions match TRBD2. CDR1 KGHSH and CDR2 LQKENI come from the germline V gene. V shed 2 bases, J shed 8 bases, and the junction held 7 bases outside the gene matches. The CDR3 length is 16 residues. CDR3 sequence (DNA): TGTGCCAGCTCACCAAGGGCTAGCGGGGGGGATCATGAGCAGTTCTTC. As protein: CASSPRASGGDHEQFF. Full variable domain (remainder filled in from reference TRBV18 and TRBJ2-1): NAGVMQNPRHLVRRRGQEARLRCSPMKGHSHVYWYRQLPEEGLKFMVYLQKENIIDESGMPKERFSAEFPKEGPSILRIQQVVRGDSAAYFCASSPRASGGDHEQFFGPGTRLTVL.

This clonotype was counted ten times or more. The V gene is TRBV19, the J gene TRBJ1-1; D ambiguous. The CDR3 spans 13 residues. Germline loops: CDR1 LNHDA, CDR2 SQIVND (reference sequence). V lost 5 bases and J lost 6, with 13 bases in between. The CDR3 loop reads CASSQSVSAEAFF. The DNA for the CDR3 is TGTGCCAGTAGTCAGTCTGTGAGCGCTGAAGCTTTCTTT.

In its sample, this clonotype was seen a few times. The chain carries TRBV15 and TRBJ2-5, with unresolved D. CDR3 length: 12 residues. The germline V gene has CDR1 LNHNV and CDR2 YYDKDF (reference sequence). V lost 3 bases, J lost 7 bases, and 9 bases lay in between. The CDR3 sequence: CATSRESVTQYF. The CDR3 region has the DNA TGTGCCACCAGCAGGGAAAGTGTGACCCAGTACTTC.

This clonotype was picked up many times. The chain combines TRBV7-2 with TRBJ2-7; D gene unclear. The CDR3 consists of 14 residues. The V and J ends lost 5 bases and 6 bases respectively, with 17 bases between them. CDR1 SGHTA and CDR2 FQGNSA come from the germline V gene. CDR3 protein: CASSLGPTPLEQYF. The CDR3 coding sequence is TGTGCCAGCAGCCTCGGACCCACACCCCTCGAGCAGTACTTC.

This clonotype was observed a few times. This sequence joins TRBV7-6 and TRBJ1-3; weak D call: TRBD1 (5 bases). Trimming left V 5 bases short and J 2 bases short, with 13 bases between. CDR3 length: 15 amino acids. The V gene's germline CDR1 is SGHVS and CDR2 FNYEAQ. Here the CDR3 reads CASSNDRITGNTIYF. CDR3 nucleotide sequence: TGTGCCAGCAGCAACGACAGAATCACTGGAAACACCATATATTTT.

The chain recombines TRBV4-1 with TRBJ2-3, with 8 bases aligning to TRBD2. V trimming: 11 bases; J trimming: 1 base; junction bases outside the gene matches: 5. Germline lookup yields CDR1 MGHRA and CDR2 YSYEKL. This CDR3 region has 13 residues. The CDR3 region has the DNA TGCGCCGGGCGGGGGGCCGGCACAGATACGCAGTATTTT. Its protein is CAGRGAGTDTQYF.

This chain connects TRBV7-2 to TRBJ2-5, with TRBD2 matching 9 bases. The germline gives CDR1 SGHTA, CDR2 FQGNSA. V trimming: 3 bases; J trimming: 0 bases; junction bases outside the gene matches: 2. CDR3 length: 15 amino acids. CDR3 in amino acids: CASSFQRGDQETQYF. CDR3 sequence (DNA): TGTGCCAGCAGCTTTCAGCGGGGGGACCAAGAGACCCAGTACTTC.

The chain employs TRBV20-1 and TRBJ1-2, with D possibly matching TRBD1 (6 bases). Germline V lookup: CDR1 DFQATT, CDR2 SNEGSKA (reference sequence). V dropped 5 bases and J dropped 6 bases, with 10 bases sitting between them. The CDR3 sequence is 11 residues long. The CDR3 DNA sequence: TGCAGTGCTGAACAGGGCAATGGCTACACCTTC. As protein: CSAEQGNGYTF.

This clonotype was observed a few times. The chain couples TRBV7-9 to TRBJ2-7; D possibly matches TRBD1 or TRBD2 (5 bases each). CDR1 and CDR2 (germline): SEHNR, FQNEAQ (reference sequence). The CDR3 contains 17 residues. V shed 5 bases and J shed 3 bases, with 23 bases lying between them. CDR3 in DNA: TGTGCCAGCAGCCAATTGGGACCTACCCTTGGCCGCTACGAGCAGTACTTC. This sequence encodes CASSQLGPTLGRYEQYF. The variable domain in full, completed from reference TRBV7-9 and TRBJ2-7, reads DTGVSQNPRHKITKRGQNVTFRCDPISEHNRLYWYRQTLGQGPEFLTYFQNEAQLEKSRLLSDRFSAERPKGSFSTLEIQRTEQGDSAMYLCASSQLGPTLGRYEQYFGPGTRLTVT.

This CDR3 reads CASGSWGGETQYF. Written as DNA, the CDR3 is TGCGCCAGCGGTTCCTGGGGAGGGGAGACCCAGTACTTC. The V gene is TRBV5-1, the J gene TRBJ2-5; 7 bases align to TRBD2. The CDR3 extends over 13 amino acids. Germline CDR1 reads SGHRS; CDR2 reads YFSETQ. V was clipped by 7 bases and J by 5 bases; unmatched bases: 8. The variable domain in full, completed from reference TRBV5-1 and TRBJ2-5, reads KAGVTQTPRYLIKTRGQQVTLSCSPISGHRSVSWYQQTPGQGLQFLFEYFSETQRNKGNFPGRFSGRQFSNSRSEMNVSTLELGDSALYLCASGSWGGETQYFGPGTRLLVL.

J is TRBJ1-1 and V is TRBV20-1; D is unresolved. V was shortened by 0 bases and J by 11 bases, with 10 bases between the two germline ends. CDR1 DFQATT and CDR2 SNEGSKA come from the germline V gene (reference sequence). The CDR3 sequence is 11 residues long. The CDR3 is CSARDLIEAFF. CDR3 nucleotide sequence: TGCAGTGCTAGAGACCTAATCGAGGCTTTCTTT.

V and J are TRBV4-3 and TRBJ1-1; D gene uncertain. The CDR3 spans 19 residues. Trimming took 4 bases from V and 0 from J, leaving 24 bases between them. Per the germline V gene, CDR1 is LGHNA and CDR2 is YSLEER. DNA of the CDR3: TGCGCCAGCAGCCGGGAGCGCTTCGGCAGTGGGCACCTGAACACTGAAGCTTTCTTT. Amino acid sequence: CASSRERFGSGHLNTEAFF.

The chain employs TRBV30 and TRBJ1-1; D perhaps matches TRBD1 (5 bases). The CDR3 length is 14 residues. Trimming took off 4 bases at V and 0 bases at J, with 12 bases between the two ends. CDR1 and CDR2 (germline): GTSNPN, SVGIG (reference sequence). CDR3 residues: CAWNPGTLNTEAFF. As DNA, the CDR3 is TGTGCCTGGAACCCCGGGACGTTGAACACTGAAGCTTTCTTT.

The chain uses TRBV7-2 and TRBJ2-1; no clear D gene. V lost 5 bases and J lost 10, with 12 bases in between. The CDR3 length is 12 residues. Germline values: CDR1 SGHTA, CDR2 FQGNSA. The CDR3 here is CTSSPRVTEQFF. The CDR3 bases are TGTACCAGCAGCCCCCGGGTTACCGAGCAGTTCTTC. The complete variable domain, with remaining parts taken from reference TRBV7-2 and TRBJ2-1, reads GAGVSQSPSNKVTEKGKDVELRCDPISGHTALYWYRQSLGQGLEFLIYFQGNSAPDKSGLPSDRFSAERTGGSVSTLTIQRTQQEDSAVYLCTSSPRVTEQFFGPGTRLTVL.

This clonotype has more than one count but fewer than ten. J is TRBJ1-1 and V is TRBV29-1, with D hard to call. The CDR3 has 14 residues. V was pared by 4 bases and J by 0 bases, with 12 bases between. CDR1 and CDR2 (germline): SQVTM, ANQGSEA. The CDR3 protein is CSVVPRSMNTEAFF. CDR3 nucleotides: TGCAGCGTTGTACCGCGAAGCATGAACACTGAAGCTTTCTTT.

V and J are TRBV4-1 and TRBJ1-1; D gene uncertain. Trimming stripped 1 base from V and 1 base from J, with 13 bases between. Germline CDR1 reads MGHRA; CDR2 reads YSYEKL. CDR3 length equals 16 residues. CDR3 protein: CASSQGKGWENTEAFF. CDR3 sequence (DNA): TGCGCCAGCAGCCAAGGGAAAGGGTGGGAGAACACTGAAGCTTTCTTT.

This sequence joins TRBV4-3 and TRBJ1-4; no firm D call. From germline, CDR1 is LGHNA and CDR2 YSLEER. The CDR3 sequence is 15 residues long. With 5 bases removed from V and 2 bases from J, the gap between germline ends came to 12 bases. Here the CDR3 DNA reads TGCGCCAGCAGCTCCCGAGGTGGGACTAATGAAAAACTGTTTTTT. Translation: CASSSRGGTNEKLFF.

The V call is TRBV7-9, the J call TRBJ2-5; no definite D call. V lost 5 bases and J lost 4, with 11 bases in between. The CDR3 has 13 residues. Germline V CDR1 and CDR2: SEHNR, FQNEAQ (reference sequence). The CDR3 here is CASSTHEGETQYF. In nucleotides, the CDR3 is TGTGCCAGCAGCACCCATGAAGGAGAGACCCAGTACTTC.

This chain connects TRBV14 to TRBJ2-2; 7 bases are shared with TRBD1. This CDR3 region has 15 residues. CDR1 is SGHDN and CDR2 is FVKESK in the germline V gene. With V trimmed by 4 bases and J by 0 bases, 2 bases remained unmatched. CDR3: CASSPGQTNTGELFF. For the CDR3, the DNA is TGTGCCAGCAGCCCGGGACAGACGAACACCGGGGAGCTGTTTTTT. Filled out from reference TRBV14 and TRBJ2-2, the complete variable domain reads EAGVTQFPSHSVIEKGQTVTLRCDPISGHDNLYWYRRVMGKEIKFLLHFVKESKQDESGMPNNRFLAERTGGTYSTLKVQPAELEDSGVYFCASSPGQTNTGELFFGEGSRLTVL.

This clonotype was counted between two and nine times. The genes are TRBV5-1 and TRBJ2-5; D uncertain. CDR1 SGHRS and CDR2 YFSETQ come from the germline V gene. Trimming removed 3 bases at V and 6 bases at J, with 6 bases between. CDR3 length: 11 residues. The chain's CDR3 is CASSSEQTQYF. In nucleotides, the CDR3 is TGCGCCAGCAGCTCCGAGCAGACCCAGTACTTC.

The chain couples TRBV7-6 to TRBJ2-4, with D possibly matching TRBD1 (6 bases). Looked up from germline, CDR1 is SGHVS and CDR2 is FNYEAQ. This CDR3 has 23 amino acids. Trimming took 2 bases from V and 1 from J, leaving 33 bases between them. The CDR3 DNA reads TGTGCCAGCAGCTTACCGGGCGCAGGGGAACGTTCCCAACGGCGGCCCGCCAAAAACATTCAGTACTTC. Translated: CASSLPGAGERSQRRPAKNIQYF.

This clonotype was picked up a small number of times. The chain carries TRBV15 and TRBJ2-3; D uncertain. With 5 bases removed from V and 2 bases from J, the gap between germline ends came to 11 bases. The germline V gene has CDR1 LNHNV and CDR2 YYDKDF (reference sequence). The CDR3 is 14 amino acids. CDR3 coding DNA: TGTGCCACCAGCCGAAGGTCCTTCACAGATACGCAGTATTTT. Translating it yields CATSRRSFTDTQYF.

The V and J genes are TRBV27 and TRBJ2-3, with 15 bases that match TRBD2. Per germline, CDR1 MNHEY and CDR2 SMNVEV (reference sequence). The CDR3 consists of 16 residues. Trimming at V came to 2 bases and at J to 8 bases, leaving 5 bases not matched to a gene. This chain's CDR3 is CASSLGLAGGPGTQYF. The CDR3 DNA sequence: TGTGCCAGCAGTTTAGGACTAGCGGGGGGGCCGGGTACGCAGTATTTT.

V and J are TRBV20-1 and TRBJ2-1; a weak D match, TRBD2 (7 bases). V was shortened by 5 bases and J by 8 bases, with 22 bases between the two germline ends. Germline CDR1 is DFQATT and CDR2 is SNEGSKA (reference sequence). CDR3 size: 15 residues. CDR3: CSAPSFAGAADEQFF. The CDR3, as DNA: TGCAGTGCTCCCTCCTTTGCGGGGGCCGCGGATGAGCAGTTCTTC.

This clonotype was seen only a few times. CDR3 nucleotide sequence: TGCGCCAGCAGCTTGGGGGGGCGTGTCACCGGGGAGCTGTTTTTT. It translates to CASSLGGRVTGELFF. The chain joins TRBV5-1 to TRBJ2-2; TRBD1 is a possible D gene (6 bases). The CDR3 totals 15 residues. V was pared by 0 bases and J by 4 bases, with 10 bases between. CDR1 is SGHRS, CDR2 YFSETQ, per germline. The full variable domain, completed using reference TRBV5-1 and TRBJ2-2, is KAGVTQTPRYLIKTRGQQVTLSCSPISGHRSVSWYQQTPGQGLQFLFEYFSETQRNKGNFPGRFSGRQFSNSRSEMNVSTLELGDSALYLCASSLGGRVTGELFFGEGSRLTVL.